This is a list of T cell receptor beta chains from one sample in a study of shared clonotypes between healthy human individuals. Some clones are missing from TCRdb's copy, which holds only in-frame ones; the method was immunoSEQ multiplex PCR. Of around 700,000 clones in the sample, around 72% were seen once. Sequencing input: memory CD4+ T cells sorted from blood. The receptors were gathered from a woman in her 30s in good health. Both conserved end residues are part of each CDR3. Each record gives: CDR3 DNA, CDR3 protein, clone size, CDR3 length, J gene, D gene, V gene. A D gene is named only where the DNA matches it firmly. Clone size, where shown, is once, few, many, or a class for clones that have expanded.

TGTGCCAGCAGTCCGCGTTCCTTAGATACGCAGTATTTT,CASSPRSLDTQYF,NA,13,TRBJ2-3,NA,TRBV28
TGTGCCAGCAGTTTGACCCCCCGGGAGACCGGGGAGCTGTTTTTT,CASSLTPRETGELFF,NA,15,TRBJ2-2,NA,TRBV28
TGCGCCAGCAGCTTAGACAATAATGCGAAGACCCAGTACTTC,CASSLDNNAKTQYF,NA,14,TRBJ2-5,NA,TRBV5-1
TGCGCCAGCAGTGATAGGGGGAATGCAGATACGCAGTATTTT,CASSDRGNADTQYF,once,14,TRBJ2-3,NA,TRBV10-1
TGTGCCAGCAGCTTAAATGGCCCCTACGAGCAGTACTTC,CASSLNGPYEQYF,NA,13,TRBJ2-7,NA,TRBV11-2
TGTGCCAGCAGTGATCTCCTACAGGGCCGCTTTAACTATGGCTACACCTTC,CASSDLLQGRFNYGYTF,NA,17,TRBJ1-2,NA,TRBV6-1
TGTGCCAGCAGCCGGGCTGTGTCGGGAGGGAACCTCAATGAGCAGTTCTTC,CASSRAVSGGNLNEQFF,few,17,TRBJ2-1,TRBD2,TRBV7-2
TGTGCCACCGAACTGCAGGGGGCGTTAGACTACGAGCAGTACTTC,CATELQGALDYEQYF,NA,15,TRBJ2-7,TRBD1,TRBV6-1
TGTGCCAGCAGCTTGAACATTGGGGAGGAAGCTTTCTTT,CASSLNIGEEAFF,NA,13,TRBJ1-1,NA,TRBV7-8
TGTGCCAGCAGTTCCCGTAGCGGGGGCGTCGCAGATACGCAGTATTTT,CASSSRSGGVADTQYF,NA,16,TRBJ2-3,TRBD2,TRBV27
TGTGCCAGCAGCTTAGCAACACGGAACTACGAGCAGTACTTC,CASSLATRNYEQYF,once,14,TRBJ2-7,NA,TRBV7-2
TGCGCCAGCAGCCAAGAGTTTGTACGGCAGTTTGAGGCTGAAGCTTTCTTT,CASSQEFVRQFEAEAFF,NA,17,TRBJ1-1,NA,TRBV4-1
TGCAGCGCAATGGGACTAGCGGGAGACGAGCAGTACTTC,CSAMGLAGDEQYF,NA,13,TRBJ2-7,TRBD2,TRBV29-1
TGCGCCAGCAGCAGAGGACAGGGGGTTCATGAAAAACTGTTTTTT,CASSRGQGVHEKLFF,NA,15,TRBJ1-4,TRBD1,TRBV5-1
TGTGCCACCAAGGGCCGGGACAGGGGACGGGGGGAGCAGTACTTC,CATKGRDRGRGEQYF,few,15,TRBJ2-7,TRBD1,TRBV28
TGCGCCAGCAGCTTTGGGACAGGGTTTTACGAGCAGTACTTC,CASSFGTGFYEQYF,NA,14,TRBJ2-7,TRBD1,TRBV5-1
TGTGCCTGGAGCGGGACTCGGCAAGCCTATGGCTACACCTTC,CAWSGTRQAYGYTF,NA,14,TRBJ1-2,NA,TRBV30
TGTGCCAGAAGCTTGGGGCATTATGGCTACACCTTC,CARSLGHYGYTF,NA,12,TRBJ1-2,NA,TRBV11-2
TGTGCCAGCAGTTTCGGGACCCATGGCTACACCTTC,CASSFGTHGYTF,once,12,TRBJ1-2,NA,TRBV28
TGCAGCGTTGTGCTAGCGGGAGCCTCGGGGTACGAGCAGTACTTC,CSVVLAGASGYEQYF,NA,15,TRBJ2-7,TRBD2,TRBV29-1
TGTGCCAGCAGATCCCTTGGGACTAGCGGGAGAAGGCAGTACTTC,CASRSLGTSGRRQYF,NA,15,TRBJ2-7,TRBD2,TRBV27
TGCGCCAGCACCCGAGCGGGAGCAGGGACAGATACGCAGTATTTT,CASTRAGAGTDTQYF,NA,15,TRBJ2-3,TRBD2,TRBV5-1
TGTGCCTCTACGAAGAACACTGAAGCTTTCTTT,CASTKNTEAFF,NA,11,TRBJ1-1,NA,TRBV30
TGTGCCAGCAGCCACATCGGCAACACTGAAGCTTTCTTT,CASSHIGNTEAFF,few,13,TRBJ1-1,NA,TRBV9
TGTGCCACCAGCGCAGGACAGGGTACCGGGGAGCTGTTTTTT,CATSAGQGTGELFF,NA,14,TRBJ2-2,TRBD1,TRBV15
TGTGCCAGCTCACCCCAGGGACTAGCGGGAGGTACAGATACGCAGTATTTT,CASSPQGLAGGTDTQYF,NA,17,TRBJ2-3,TRBD2,TRBV18
TGTGCCAGCAGCTTAAAGACTAGCGGGAATGAGCAGTTCTTC,CASSLKTSGNEQFF,once,14,TRBJ2-1,TRBD2,TRBV7-3
TGTGCCAGCTCACAGGGTGCAACTAATGAAAAACTGTTTTTT,CASSQGATNEKLFF,once,14,TRBJ1-4,NA,TRBV18
TGTGCCAGCAGTAGCCGTGGTCTCAATCAGCCCCAGCATTTT,CASSSRGLNQPQHF,NA,14,TRBJ1-5,NA,TRBV27
TGTGCCTGGAGTCCCCTCACCGGGGAGCTGTTTTTT,CAWSPLTGELFF,NA,12,TRBJ2-2,NA,TRBV30
TGTGCCAGCAGACGACAGGAGCTCTTGAACACTGAAGCTTTCTTT,CASRRQELLNTEAFF,NA,15,TRBJ1-1,NA,TRBV6-5
TGTGCCAGCACCCTACCGGGCCCTTATCAGCCCCAGCATTTT,CASTLPGPYQPQHF,NA,14,TRBJ1-5,NA,TRBV28
TGTGCCAGCAGTTTATCAGGACTAGCTACGAGTAACAATGAGCAGTTCTTC,CASSLSGLATSNNEQFF,NA,17,TRBJ2-1,TRBD2,TRBV28
TGTGCCTTGGAATCGGACAACCGGTGGGAGACCCAGTACTTC,CALESDNRWETQYF,few,14,TRBJ2-5,NA,TRBV30
TGTGCCAGCAGTGATACAGGGGGCCTCTACGAGCAGTACTTC,CASSDTGGLYEQYF,NA,14,TRBJ2-7,TRBD1,TRBV2
TGTGCCAGCAGCAAACAGGGGGCTGCCGGGGAGCTGTTTTTT,CASSKQGAAGELFF,few,14,TRBJ2-2,TRBD1,TRBV2
TGTGCCAGCAGCTCGATGGTGGAGGCTTTCTTT,CASSSMVEAFF,NA,11,TRBJ1-1,NA,TRBV6-6
TGTGCCAGCAGCTTGGGCGGACCCCCGTGGCCCTACGAGCAGTACTTC,CASSLGGPPWPYEQYF,once,16,TRBJ2-7,NA,TRBV5-5
TGTGCCAGTAGTATAGCCGCAGGTCAGGGCACCGGGGAGCTGTTTTTT,CASSIAAGQGTGELFF,NA,16,TRBJ2-2,NA,TRBV19
TGTGCCATCAGTGAGTCGTGGCGAAGCTCTAGCACAGATACGCAGTATTTT,CAISESWRSSSTDTQYF,NA,17,TRBJ2-3,NA,TRBV10-3
TGTGCCAGCAGCCCAGCCGGGACAGGGTTTAAGCAGTACTTC,CASSPAGTGFKQYF,NA,14,TRBJ2-7,TRBD1,TRBV7-9
TGTGCCAGCACGGCGGGAAGCAATCAGCCCCAGCATTTT,CASTAGSNQPQHF,NA,13,TRBJ1-5,NA,TRBV6-1
TGTGCCAGCAGTTTGTTCCGGACAGGCTACGAGCAGTACTTC,CASSLFRTGYEQYF,NA,14,TRBJ2-7,TRBD1,TRBV27
TGTGCAAGTCGCTTAGCGAGGACAGATACGCAGTATTTT,CASRLARTDTQYF,NA,13,TRBJ2-3,NA,TRBV12-2
TGTGCCAGCAGCCAAGACGTCCGGGCCATCTACGAGCAGTACTTC,CASSQDVRAIYEQYF,once,15,TRBJ2-7,NA,TRBV14
TGTGCCAGCAGCTTTAACGGTTGGGGGAACGACGAGCAGTACTTC,CASSFNGWGNDEQYF,NA,15,TRBJ2-7,NA,TRBV7-8
TGCGCCACCGGAGCTAGCGGTTACAATGAGCAGTTCTTC,CATGASGYNEQFF,many,13,TRBJ2-1,TRBD2,TRBV10-2